These T cell receptor beta chains were read from a single sample in a study of OX40 agonist ivuxolimab in advanced cancers. TCRdb's copy holds only in-frame clones and misses some; the assay was immunoSEQ multiplex PCR. The table lists about 40,000 clones, around 89% of them singletons. The specimen was CD4+ or CD8+ T cells sorted from blood, collected in a trial of the OX40 agonist ivuxolimab. Source of these receptors: an adult with an advanced solid tumor such as melanoma, head and neck, liver or kidney cancer. Each CDR3 is given with its conserved first and last residue. D genes are given only for firm matches. Size is omitted from some rows. Given values are once, few, many or a class for expanded clones.

j_gene | v_gene | abundance | d_gene | CDR3nt | CDR3aa
TRBJ1-1 | TRBV4-1 | . | . | TGCGCCAGCAGCCAAGAGGAGGTTAGGGCTGAAGCTTTCTTT | CASSQEEVRAEAFF
TRBJ2-2 | TRBV21-1 | once | . | TGTGCCAGCAACGCGGGTTTGGCGGGAGGGCCCTCGATCGGGGAGCTGTTTTTT | CASNAGLAGGPSIGELFF
TRBJ2-5 | TRBV28 | once | . | TGTGCCAGCAGTTTAAGAATGGTAGAAAGCGATAAAGAGACCCAGTACTTC | CASSLRMVESDKETQYF
TRBJ2-7 | TRBV30 | . | . | TGTGCCTGGAGTGCCTTAACGACCCTGGGCACCTACGAGCAGTACTTC | CAWSALTTLGTYEQYF
TRBJ1-2 | TRBV9 | . | . | TGTGCCAGCAACCTAGGACCCGGTCACGACTATGGCTACACCTTC | CASNLGPGHDYGYTF
TRBJ2-7 | TRBV2 | once | TRBD1 | TGTGCCAGCAGAGGACAGGGGGACACCTACGAGCAGTACTTC | CASRGQGDTYEQYF
TRBJ2-5 | TRBV9 | . | TRBD1 | TGTGCCAGCAGCCTTTTTCTTTTACAGGGGGAAGAGACCCAGTACTTC | CASSLFLLQGEETQYF
TRBJ2-7 | TRBV29-1 | . | . | TGCAGCGCCGGGTACCCCTACGAGCAGTACTTC | CSAGYPYEQYF
TRBJ1-1 | TRBV4-1 | few | . | TGCGCCAGCAGCCAAGATCCGGTTCCGAACACTGAAGCTTTCTTT | CASSQDPVPNTEAFF
TRBJ2-6 | TRBV19 | . | . | TGTGCCTCCAACTCTGGGGCCAACGTCCTGACTTTC | CASNSGANVLTF
TRBJ1-2 | TRBV7-7 | . | . | TGTGCTAGCAGCTCTCCGGTGGGGGGCTATGGCTACACCTTC | CASSSPVGGYGYTF
TRBJ2-7 | TRBV29-1 | . | TRBD2 | TGCAGCGTTGTCGGTCTAGCGGGGGGCCGACGGTACGAGCAGTACTTC | CSVVGLAGGRRYEQYF
TRBJ2-1 | TRBV7-9 | . | . | TGTGCCAGCAGCGGACAGATTGCCGGGAAAAGCTCCTACAATGAGCAGTTCTTC | CASSGQIAGKSSYNEQFF
TRBJ2-2 | TRBV27 | . | TRBD2 | TGTGCCACCTCGGCGGGGGGGCCGGGCGGGGAGCTGTTTTTT | CATSAGGPGGELFF
TRBJ2-6 | TRBV27 | . | . | TGTGCCAGCAGTTTAGTGGCTGGGGTTAGTGGGGCCAACGTCCTGACTTTC | CASSLVAGVSGANVLTF
TRBJ1-2 | TRBV21-1 | . | . | TGTGCCAGCAGCAAAGAACCCGGCTTGAAGATAAGGAATGGCTACACCTTC | CASSKEPGLKIRNGYTF
TRBJ1-1 | TRBV6-5 | . | . | TGTGCCAGCAGTTACGCGGGGAACACTGAAGCTTTCTTT | CASSYAGNTEAFF
TRBJ1-6 | TRBV5-4 | . | . | TGTGCCAGCAGCTTGCGACCGGGATCCTATAATTCACCCCTCCACTTT | CASSLRPGSYNSPLHF
TRBJ2-7 | TRBV18 | . | . | TGTGCCAGCTCCTTAAGCCCGACGACCTACGAGCAGTACTTC | CASSLSPTTYEQYF
TRBJ2-7 | TRBV4-2 | . | . | TGTGCCAGCAGCCAACACCTCGGACCCTCCTACGAGCAGTACTTC | CASSQHLGPSYEQYF
TRBJ1-2 | TRBV28 | once | . | TGTGCCAGCAGTGCGGACAGACCCCTCCTTGATTTCTATGGCTACACCTTC | CASSADRPLLDFYGYTF
TRBJ2-7 | TRBV27 | . | . | TGTGCCAGCGGACCCGGGACGAGACCTTACGAGCAGTACTTC | CASGPGTRPYEQYF
TRBJ1-5 | TRBV5-5 | . | . | TGTGCCAGCAGCTTCGGGGCAGCCCCTAATCAGCCCCAGCATTTT | CASSFGAAPNQPQHF
TRBJ1-5 | TRBV2 | . | . | TGTGCCAGCAGTGAAGAGGCCCTAGGACCGAGCAATCAGCCCCAGCATTTT | CASSEEALGPSNQPQHF
TRBJ2-3 | TRBV30 | . | . | TGTGCCTGGACCAAGTCTGGGAGGCTCACAGATACGCAGTATTTT | CAWTKSGRLTDTQYF
TRBJ1-2 | TRBV10-3 | . | TRBD1 | TGTGCCATCAGTCAAGACAGGGGTCAGGGCTACACCTTC | CAISQDRGQGYTF